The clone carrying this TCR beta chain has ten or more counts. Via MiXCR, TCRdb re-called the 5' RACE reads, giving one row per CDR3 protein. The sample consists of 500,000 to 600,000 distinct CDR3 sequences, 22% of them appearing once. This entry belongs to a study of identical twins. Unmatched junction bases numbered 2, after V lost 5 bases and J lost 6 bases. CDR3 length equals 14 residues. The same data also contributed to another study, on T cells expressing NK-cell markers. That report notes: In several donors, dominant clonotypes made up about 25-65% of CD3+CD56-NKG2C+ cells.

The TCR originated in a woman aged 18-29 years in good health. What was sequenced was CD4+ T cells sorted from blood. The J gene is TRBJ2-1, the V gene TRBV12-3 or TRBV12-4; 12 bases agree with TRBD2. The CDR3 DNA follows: TGTGCCAGCAGTGGACTAGCGGGAATCAATGAGCAGTTCTTC. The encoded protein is CASSGLAGINEQFF.